The 27 T cell receptor beta chains listed next were all sequenced from one sample in a study of CD4 and CD8 cells across lung adenocarcinoma regions. MiXCR, applied by TCRdb to the PCR reads, yields one record per CDR3 protein. This sample carries 4,500 to 6,000 distinct CDR3 sequences, about 60% of them seen once, and the ten largest clones take 16%. The sequenced sample consisted of CD4+ T cells from the center of a lung tumor. These receptors were obtained from a male donor with lung adenocarcinoma. The CD4 and CD8 labels of this study may be unreliable.

J is TRBJ2-5 and V is TRBV10-1, with 7 bases lining up with TRBD2. Germline V gene data show CDR1 as WNHNN and CDR2 as SYGVQD (reference sequence). This CDR3 region has 13 residues. V dropped 5 bases and J dropped 1; count of bases not matched to a gene: 1. The CDR3 sequence: CASSSGTQETQYF. Here the CDR3 DNA reads TGCGCCAGCAGTAGCGGGACCCAAGAGACCCAGTACTTC.

The sample holds a few counts of this clonotype. The chain couples TRBV6-5 to TRBJ2-5; 11 bases are shared with TRBD2. V trimming: 0 bases; J trimming: 11 bases; junction bases outside the gene matches: 11. The germline CDR1 and CDR2 sequences are MNHEY and SVGAGI. CDR3 length: 16 amino acids. This CDR3 is CASSYSVAGGPGEQYF. CDR3 DNA sequence: TGTGCCAGCAGTTACTCGGTAGCGGGAGGGCCGGGGGAGCAGTACTTC.

This clonotype is categorized as medium-sized. J is TRBJ1-1 and V is TRBV6-1, with D possibly being TRBD1 (5 bases). Germline values: CDR1 MNHNS, CDR2 SASEGT. V was pared by 5 bases and J by 12 bases, with 13 bases between. The CDR3 spans 11 residues. This chain's CDR3 is CASSPGAKTFF. CDR3 DNA: TGTGCCAGCAGTCCTGGGGCCAAAACTTTCTTT.

The chain employs TRBV6-1 and TRBJ2-5, with TRBD2 matching 7 bases. This CDR3 is 15 amino acids long. Germline CDR1 reads MNHNS; CDR2 reads SASEGT. J gave up 7 bases and V 2 bases, and 10 bases lay outside the gene matches. CDR3 protein: CASSETLAAGRTQYF. CDR3 bases: TGTGCCAGCAGTGAAACCCTAGCAGCGGGGAGGACCCAGTACTTC.

In its sample, this clonotype was seen once. Mismatch with germline at one junction end may stem from a read error. The rearrangement joins TRBV6-5 to TRBJ2-3; possibly TRBD2 for D (5 bases). Per the germline V gene, CDR1 is MNHEY and CDR2 is SVGAGI. This CDR3 contains 18 residues. The CDR3 DNA sequence: TGTGCCAGCAGTCACCAATCGGGGTATTCGAGGACGGCAGAGACGCAGTATTTT. It is translated as CASSHQSGYSRTAETQYF.

Relative to its sample, this clonotype is medium-sized. The rearrangement uses TRBV11-2 and TRBJ2-3, with TRBD2 matching 7 bases. Looked up from germline, CDR1 is SGHAT and CDR2 is FQNNGV. V shed 5 bases, J shed 0 bases, and the junction held 8 bases outside the gene matches. CDR3 length: 16 amino acids. CDR3 sequence (DNA): TGTGCCAGCAGCCGAAAAGCGGGAAGCAGCACAGATACGCAGTATTTT. Amino acid sequence: CASSRKAGSSTDTQYF.

Remarks on this clonotype: Relative to the germline gene, one junction end is altered; a read error may explain this. The V and J genes are TRBV25-1 and TRBJ2-4, with 7 bases matching TRBD2. This CDR3 comprises 16 residues. Germline V gene data show CDR1 as MGHDK and CDR2 as SYGVNS. The CDR3 DNA reads as TGTGCCAGCCGCGCCGCGGGGGTGGGGCCCAAAAATACGCAGTATTTC. It translates to CASRAAGVGPKNTQYF. The full variable domain, with the rest looked up from reference TRBV25-1 and TRBJ2-4, is EADIYQTPRYLVIGTGKKITLECSQTMGHDKMYWYQQDPGMELHLIHYSYGVNSTEKGDLSSESTVSRIRTEHFPLTLESARPSHTSQYLCASRAAGVGPKNTQYFGAGTRLSVL.

The V gene is TRBV7-2, the J gene TRBJ2-1, with 7 bases that match TRBD2. The DNA end favors TRBJ2-7, so the J call may be wrong. This CDR3 has 15 amino acids. Germline CDR1 reads SGHTA; CDR2 reads FQGNSA. CDR3 residues: CASSLTLTSDNEQYF. CDR3 nucleotides: TGTGCCAGCAGCCTAACATTAACTAGCGACAATGAGCAGTACTTC.

This clonotype has a handful of counts. The genes are TRBV7-2 and TRBJ1-1; perhaps TRBD1 as D (6 bases). V shed 6 bases and J shed 7 bases, with 15 bases lying between them. Per germline, CDR1 SGHTA and CDR2 FQGNSA. CDR3 length: 13 amino acids. The CDR3 sequence is CASSKTRDNEAFF. CDR3 sequence (DNA): TGTGCCAGCAGTAAGACCCGGGACAATGAAGCTTTCTTT.

The V gene is TRBV6-1, the J gene TRBJ1-5; D gene unclear. This CDR3 spans 15 amino acids. The V gene's germline CDR1 is MNHNS and CDR2 SASEGT. V shed 6 bases and J shed 5 bases, with 17 bases lying between them. The DNA of the CDR3 is TGTGCCAGCAGCCCGGCCTCCTCCGCAGATCAGCCCCAGCATTTT. It yields the protein CASSPASSADQPQHF.

This clonotype was observed a single time. CDR3 protein: CASRGRCAKNTQYF. Written as DNA, the CDR3 is TGTGCCAGCAGGGGGCGGTGTGCCAAAAATACGCAGTACTTC. The rearrangement links TRBV27 to TRBJ2-4; D possibly corresponds to TRBD1 (5 bases). The V end lost 6 bases, the J end lost 13 bases, and 22 bases lay between the germline ends. CDR3 length equals 14 residues. From germline, CDR1 is MNHEY and CDR2 SMNVEV (reference sequence).

The gene calls are TRBV7-2 and TRBJ2-3; TRBD1 agrees at 8 bases. The CDR3 is made up of 15 amino acids. Germline trimming cut 1 base from V and 3 bases from J; bases unmatched to any gene: 3. Germline V gene sequence: CDR1 SGHTA, CDR2 FQGNSA. The CDR3 DNA reads as TGTGCCAGCAGCTTAGTCGGACAGGGTACAGATACGCAGTATTTT. Protein product: CASSLVGQGTDTQYF.

Judged by abundance, this clonotype is medium-sized (0.01 to 0.1%). The V gene is TRBV6-1, the J gene TRBJ1-2, with a weak D call TRBD1 (5 bases). Germline values: CDR1 MNHNS, CDR2 SASEGT. There are 16 residues in the CDR3. Trimming took off 5 bases at V and 2 bases at J, with 18 bases between the two ends. This CDR3 is CASSTGGGSINYGYTF. CDR3 nucleotide sequence: TGTGCCAGCAGTACCGGGGGGGGTAGCATAAACTATGGCTACACCTTC.

The chain has TRBV6-5 and TRBJ2-1, with 7 bases that match TRBD1. The germline V gene has CDR1 MNHEY and CDR2 SVGAGI. The junction had 5 bases not matched to a gene; V was cut back by 5 bases and J by 4 bases. CDR3 length: 14 amino acids. The CDR3 protein is CASSTDRAYNEQFF. The CDR3 DNA reads as TGTGCCAGCAGTACCGACAGGGCGTACAATGAGCAGTTCTTC.

About this clonotype: A read error may account for a junction end that differs from germline. The genes are TRBV3-1 and TRBJ2-3; D is uncertain. The V gene's germline CDR1 is LGHDT and CDR2 YNNKEL (reference sequence). This CDR3 region has 13 residues. Here the CDR3 DNA reads TGTGCCAGCAGCCAACTGGGAACAGAGACGCAGTATTTT. The encoded protein is CASSQLGTETQYF.

Worth noting for this clonotype: A single base separates this from a much larger clone, so it may be a read error. This chain links TRBV6-4 with TRBJ1-2, with a tentative D call TRBD1 (6 bases). The CDR3 totals 16 residues. The germline V gene encodes CDR1 MRHNA and CDR2 SNTAGT. The CDR3 DNA reads TGTGCCAGCAGTGTCGCCGGGTACGGGGGCTATTATGGCTACGCCTTC. This translates into CASSVAGYGGYYGYAF.

Points on this clonotype: Sequence at one end of the junction differs from germline and may be a read error. CDR3 amino acids: CATSDRRWSGLGGKNIQYF. The CDR3 DNA sequence: TGTGCCACCAGTGACCGCCGTTGGTCGGGGCTGGGGGGCAAAAATATTCAGTACTTC. The chain joins TRBV24-1 to TRBJ2-4, with D tentatively TRBD1 or TRBD2 (6 bases each). The CDR3 spans 19 residues. CDR1 is KGHDR, CDR2 SFDVKD, per germline.

Remarks on this clonotype: An end of the junction differs from the germline gene, which may be a read error. This chain joins TRBV24-1 and TRBJ2-3; weak D call: TRBD2 (5 bases). In germline, CDR1 is KGHDR, CDR2 SFDVKD. The CDR3 has 19 residues. CDR3 region: CATSDPLWSGGWSKDTQYF. CDR3 bases: TGTGCCACCAGTGACCCCCTTTGGTCGGGCGGGTGGAGCAAAGATACGCAGTATTTC.

Notes on this clonotype: Relative to the germline gene, one junction end is altered; a read error may explain this. This rearrangement joins TRBV6-1 to TRBJ2-3; TRBD2 agrees at 8 bases. CDR3 length equals 16 residues. Looked up from germline, CDR1 is MNHNS and CDR2 is SASEGT. In DNA form, the CDR3 reads TGTGCCAGCAGGGGCCGGGGGGGCGGGGACCCAGATACGCAGTATTTC. It encodes CASRGRGGGDPDTQYF.

This clonotype appeared a few times. The rearrangement uses TRBV14 and TRBJ1-4; no clear D. The V gene's germline CDR1 is SGHDN and CDR2 FVKESK. V was pared by 4 bases and J by 11 bases, with 17 bases between. CDR3 size: 14 residues. CDR3 sequence (DNA): TGTGCCAGCAGCCTAACCCTGGGGTCGGATAAACTGTTTTTT. Translation gives CASSLTLGSDKLFF.

Concerning this clonotype itself: The junction departs from germline at one end; a sequencing error may be responsible. The chain uses TRBV6-1 and TRBJ2-1; TRBD2 matches 10 bases. Germline V gene data show CDR1 as MNHNS and CDR2 as SASEGT. The CDR3 consists of 15 residues. Written as DNA, the CDR3 is TGTGCCAGCAGTCGGACTAGCGGTCCCTCCGGTGAGCTGTTCTTC. Translating gives CASSRTSGPSGELFF.

This chain links TRBV6-1 with TRBJ2-1; TRBD1 matches at 8 bases. TRBJ2-7 explains the end of the DNA better; the J call may be wrong. CDR3 length equals 15 residues. CDR1 and CDR2 from the germline V gene are MNHNS and SASEGT. In DNA form, the CDR3 reads TGTGCCAGCACATACGACAGGGGACGAACCTACGAGCAGTACTTC. It is translated as CASTYDRGRTYEQYF.

Relative to its sample, this clonotype is medium-sized. The chain couples TRBV25-1 to TRBJ2-1; D unresolved. The J call may be mistaken, given a closer DNA end match to TRBJ2-7. Germline CDR1 is MGHDK and CDR2 is SYGVNS. The CDR3 is 15 residues long. CDR3 region: CASSPRLVGPYEQYF. CDR3 DNA sequence: TGTGCCAGCAGTCCCCGGCTAGTGGGTCCCTACGAGCAGTACTTC.

This sequence joins TRBV7-8 and TRBJ2-5; D gene unclear. The J call may be incorrect, as the DNA end agrees better with TRBJ2-1. CDR3 length: 12 residues. Germline V CDR1 and CDR2: SGHVS, FQNEAQ. CDR3 residues: CASSRPLNEQFF. The CDR3 DNA reads TGTGCCAGCAGCCGCCCTTTAAATGAGCAGTTCTTC.

In the case of this clonotype: At one of its ends the junction is not consistent with the germline gene, which may arise from a read error. The chain uses TRBV25-1 and TRBJ2-5, with 10 bases matching TRBD2. This CDR3 has 16 residues. CDR1 and CDR2 from the germline V gene are MGHDK and SYGVNS. The CDR3 nucleotides are TGTGTCAGCGGGGGGGCAGGGGGAGGGGACCAAGAGACCCAGTATTTC. Its protein product is CVSGGAGGGDQETQYF. Looking up the rest from reference TRBV25-1 and TRBJ2-5 gives the full variable domain: EADIYQTPRYLVIGTGKKITLECSQTMGHDKMYWYQQDPGMELHLIHYSYGVNSTEKGDLSSESTVSRIRTEHFPLTLESARPSHTSQYLCVSGGAGGGDQETQYFGPGTRLLVL.

The CDR3 protein is CASSWGQGALGANEKLFF. Here the CDR3 DNA reads TGCGCCAGCAGCTGGGGACAGGGGGCCCTCGGAGCTAATGAAAAACTGTTTTTT. V and J are TRBV4-1 and TRBJ1-4; 12 nucleotides line up with TRBD1. J was trimmed by 3 bases and V by 5 bases; bases with no gene match: 10. From germline, CDR1 is MGHRA and CDR2 YSYEKL. This CDR3 is 18 amino acids long.

This clonotype is deemed large (0.1 to 1%). The rearrangement joins TRBV25-1 to TRBJ2-1; D gene ambiguous. CDR3 size: 11 residues. Germline-derived CDR1 and CDR2 are MGHDK and SYGVNS. With 4 bases removed from V and 9 bases from J, the gap between germline ends came to 7 bases. The CDR3 sequence is CASSVNSEQFF. CDR3 nucleotides: TGTGCCAGCAGTGTGAACTCTGAGCAGTTCTTC.